One sample yielded the 22 T cell receptor beta chains listed below, sequenced in a study of blood T cell repertoires in COVID-19 (dated by TCRdb to 2018 to 2020). The library was built by means of the immunoSEQ multiplex PCR assay. Here the immuneACCESS table is served through TCRdb, limited to in-frame sequences with V and J called. Missing clones are a known gap in these copies; in checked studies unresolved V genes cover under half, and the rest lacks a known reason. The sample has hundreds of thousands of clones on record, 85% of them singletons. Around 7.2% of the sample lies in the top ten. Sequencing was performed on peripheral blood. The receptors come from a human donor in a cohort sampled during active COVID-19.

The CDR3 DNA follows: TGTGCCAGCACGGCCCGGGTCGGGACCGGGGAGCTGTTTTTT. This translates into CASTARVGTGELFF. The chain is built from TRBV2 and TRBJ2-2; D is ambiguous. The V gene's germline CDR1 is SNHLY and CDR2 FYNNEI. Trimming shortened V by 7 bases and J by 5 bases, and 14 bases separated the two germline ends. This CDR3 comprises 14 residues.

This clone was counted between two and nine times. The rearrangement joins TRBV7-9 to TRBJ2-7, with TRBD1 matching 7 bases. Looked up from germline, CDR1 is SEHNR and CDR2 is FQNEAQ (reference sequence). V dropped 6 bases and J dropped 0; count of bases not matched to a gene: 5. This CDR3 has 14 amino acids. CDR3 sequence: CASRPQGSSYEQYF. The CDR3 DNA reads as TGTGCCAGCAGGCCACAGGGGTCCTCCTACGAGCAGTACTTC.

This sequence joins TRBV2 and TRBJ2-7; 12 nucleotides line up with TRBD2. The trim removed 10 bases at V and 6 bases at J, leaving 7 bases unmatched. Germline values: CDR1 SNHLY, CDR2 FYNNEI. This CDR3 is built from 13 residues. CDR3: CATSRTSGVEQYF. The CDR3 nucleotides are TGTGCCACCTCCAGGACTAGCGGGGTCGAGCAGTACTTC.

The chain carries TRBV18 and TRBJ1-2; no definite D call. The CDR3 totals 17 residues. Per germline, CDR1 KGHSH and CDR2 LQKENI. Trimming removed 3 bases at V and 4 bases at J, with 21 bases between. CDR3 nucleotides: TGTGCCAGCTCACCCACATTCGGAGCTAAGAGTCCCTATGGCTACACCTTC. This encodes CASSPTFGAKSPYGYTF. The variable domain in full, with the rest retrieved from reference TRBV18 and TRBJ1-2, is NAGVMQNPRHLVRRRGQEARLRCSPMKGHSHVYWYRQLPEEGLKFMVYLQKENIIDESGMPKERFSAEFPKEGPSILRIQQVVRGDSAAYFCASSPTFGAKSPYGYTFGSGTRLTVV.

The table lists this clone with a few counts. This rearrangement joins TRBV5-5 to TRBJ1-1; maybe TRBD1 (5 bases). The germline gives CDR1 SGHKS, CDR2 YYEKEE (reference sequence). V was pared by 4 bases and J by 4 bases, with 8 bases between. The length of the CDR3 is 12 residues. The CDR3 protein is CASSNTGTEAFF. The CDR3 bases are TGTGCCAGCAGCAATACAGGCACTGAAGCTTTCTTT.

The V and J genes are TRBV7-3 and TRBJ1-1, with TRBD1 matching 7 bases. CDR1 and CDR2 (germline): SGHTA, FQGTGA. V gave up 4 bases and J gave up 0 bases; unmatched junction bases: 2. The CDR3 is 14 residues long. The CDR3 region has the DNA TGTGCCAGCAGCTCCGGGACAGTGAACACTGAAGCTTTCTTT. Translated, it gives CASSSGTVNTEAFF.

The chain links TRBV4-1 to TRBJ1-5; TRBD1 is a possible D gene (6 bases). The CDR3 has 15 amino acids. V dropped 0 bases and J dropped 3 bases, with 9 bases sitting between them. Germline CDR1 MGHRA, CDR2 YSYEKL. In DNA, the CDR3 is TGCGCCAGCAGCCAAGAAGGGACATTCAATCAGCCCCAGCATTTT. Residues: CASSQEGTFNQPQHF.

The chain has TRBV11-3 and TRBJ2-3, with TRBD2 matching 7 bases. The CDR3 covers 18 residues. Germline trimming cut 6 bases from V and 2 bases from J; bases unmatched to any gene: 17. Germline assignment: CDR1 SGHNT and CDR2 YENEEA. The CDR3 DNA follows: TGTGCCAGCAGTCCCACCAGCCGGGTGGGGGGGATCACAGATACGCAGTATTTT. Translation: CASSPTSRVGGITDTQYF.

The V gene is TRBV9, the J gene TRBJ2-1; possible D gene TRBD2, 6 bases. Trimming took off 5 bases at V and 4 bases at J, with 16 bases between the two ends. CDR3 length: 15 amino acids. Germline CDR1 reads SGDLS; CDR2 reads YYNGEE. DNA of the CDR3: TGTGCCAGCAGTCCCGTCGGCGGGGAGTACAATGAGCAGTTCTTC. It codes for CASSPVGGEYNEQFF.

The chain joins TRBV30 to TRBJ1-2, with unresolved D. Germline V lookup: CDR1 GTSNPN, CDR2 SVGIG (reference sequence). This CDR3 comprises 13 residues. Trimming took 5 bases from V and 3 from J, leaving 13 bases between them. CDR3 residues: CAWDEGGDYGYTF. Here the CDR3 DNA reads TGTGCCTGGGACGAGGGAGGCGACTATGGCTACACCTTC.

The chain employs TRBV10-2 and TRBJ1-5, with a tentative D call TRBD1 (6 bases). The germline V and J ends were trimmed by 4 bases and 6 bases, with 10 bases remaining between them. Germline V gene lookup returns CDR1 WSHSY and CDR2 SAAADI. This CDR3 has 13 amino acids. The CDR3 nucleotides are TGCGCCAGCAGTGTCCAGGGGTCTCAGCCCCAGCATTTT. Its translation: CASSVQGSQPQHF.

The chain is built from TRBV24-1 and TRBJ2-1; 9 bases fit TRBD1. V was clipped by 3 bases and J by 8 bases; unmatched bases: 10. CDR3 length equals 16 residues. The V gene's germline CDR1 is KGHDR and CDR2 SFDVKD. CDR3 coding DNA: TGTGCCACCAGTGATGTTACCGGGACAGGGTTCCATGAGCAGTTCTTC. Residues: CATSDVTGTGFHEQFF.

This clone was seen repeatedly, ten times or more. V usage is TRBV5-4 and J usage is TRBJ1-2, with 10 bases lining up with TRBD1. Germline CDR1 is SGHNT and CDR2 is YYREEE (reference sequence). The CDR3 sequence is 15 residues long. Unmatched junction bases numbered 8, after V lost 5 bases and J lost 4 bases. In DNA form, the CDR3 reads TGTGCCAGCAGTTGTGACAGGGGGCCCTCCTATGGCTACACCTTC. Its protein is CASSCDRGPSYGYTF.

The chain is built from TRBV6-5 and TRBJ2-3; 8 bases map to TRBD2. Germline CDR1 MNHEY, CDR2 SVGAGI. This CDR3 contains 14 residues. V was pared by 6 bases and J by 5 bases, with 7 bases of the junction left unmatched. DNA of the CDR3: TGTGCCAGCAGGTCGGGACTAGACCTAGATACGCAGTATTTT. Translating gives CASRSGLDLDTQYF.

This sequence joins TRBV5-6 and TRBJ2-3; 9 bases are a match to TRBD2. The CDR3 runs 16 residues. V was pared by 2 bases and J by 6 bases, with 10 bases of the junction left unmatched. CDR1 is SGHDT and CDR2 is YYEEEE in the germline V gene. CDR3 amino acids: CASSFSGTSTLDTQYF. The CDR3 DNA is TGTGCCAGCAGCTTCTCCGGGACTAGCACATTGGATACGCAGTATTTT.

V is TRBV2 and J is TRBJ1-3; D ambiguous. The CDR3 loop spans 14 amino acids. CDR1 is SNHLY and CDR2 is FYNNEI in the germline V gene. V was cut by 5 bases and J by 8 bases, with 16 bases left in between. The CDR3 DNA is TGTGCCAGCAGTCGTACAAGCGGCGCAGACACCATATATTTT. Its protein is CASSRTSGADTIYF.

The V call is TRBV7-3, the J call TRBJ2-3, with TRBD2 matching 7 bases. Germline-derived CDR1 and CDR2 are SGHTA and FQGTGA. The CDR3 has 13 amino acids. The trim removed 8 bases at V and 1 base at J, leaving 3 bases unmatched. The CDR3 here is CASGAGGTDTQYF. CDR3 bases: TGTGCCAGCGGCGCGGGGGGCACAGATACGCAGTATTTT.

Only a few counts were recorded for this clone. V usage is TRBV5-4 and J usage is TRBJ1-5, with 9 bases lining up with TRBD1. The CDR3 consists of 14 residues. Germline-derived CDR1 and CDR2 are SGHNT and YYREEE (reference sequence). J gave up 7 bases and V 6 bases, and 8 bases lay outside the gene matches. CDR3 amino acids: CASNVQGAGQPQHF. DNA of the CDR3: TGTGCCAGCAACGTACAGGGGGCTGGGCAGCCCCAGCATTTT.

This chain connects TRBV24-1 to TRBJ2-7; 10 bases fit TRBD1. This CDR3 region has 17 residues. The V segment lost 3 bases and the J segment 0 bases; nucleotides outside the gene matches: 7. CDR1 and CDR2 from the germline V gene are KGHDR and SFDVKD. DNA of the CDR3: TGTGCCACCAGTGATCGACCTAGGACAGGGGGCTCCTACGAGCAGTACTTC. Encoded protein: CATSDRPRTGGSYEQYF.

The rearrangement uses TRBV18 and TRBJ1-2; tentative D call: TRBD1 (5 bases). The length of the CDR3 is 15 residues. Germline V gives CDR1 KGHSH, CDR2 LQKENI. Trimming removed 3 bases at V and 3 bases at J, with 14 bases between. CDR3 in DNA: TGTGCCAGCTCACCTGGGACTTGGGGGGACTATGGCTACACCTTC. This translates into CASSPGTWGDYGYTF.

This clone was picked up one time. This rearrangement joins TRBV12-5 to TRBJ1-1; the D gene is possibly TRBD1 (6 bases). This CDR3 is 16 amino acids long. The germline gives CDR1 LGHNT, CDR2 FRNRAP. Trimming cost V 2 bases and J 2 bases, with 15 bases left between them. For the CDR3, the DNA is TGTGCTAGTGGTTTGATCCTAGGGACATTCAACACTGAAGCTTTCTTT. Protein sequence: CASGLILGTFNTEAFF.

This sequence joins TRBV7-3 and TRBJ1-6; maybe TRBD1 (5 bases). V was shortened by 2 bases and J by 8 bases, with 13 bases between the two germline ends. The CDR3 runs 15 residues. Germline loops: CDR1 SGHTA, CDR2 FQGTGA. CDR3 nucleotides: TGTGCCAGCAGCTTATATCCCAGGGCGGATTCACCCCTCCACTTT. This codes for CASSLYPRADSPLHF.